One sample yielded the 2 T cell receptor beta chains listed below, sequenced in a study of shared clonotypes between healthy human individuals. Terminally differentiated effector memory CD45RA+ cells were excluded from the naive CD8 cells, which were CD45RO-negative and positively selected for CCR7. Data came from immunoSEQ multiplex PCR; TCRdb stores just in-frame clones and leaves some out. The sample lists 700,000 to 950,000 clones, about 96% occurring once. Source material: naive CD8+ T cells sorted from blood. These receptors were collected from a man in his thirties or forties in good health.

The chain uses TRBV18 and TRBJ2-7; the match to TRBD2 covers 9 bases. From germline, CDR1 is KGHSH and CDR2 LQKENI. The CDR3 length is 18 residues. Germline trimming cut 4 bases from V and 5 bases from J; bases unmatched to any gene: 18. The CDR3 coding sequence is TGTGCCAGCTCACGGGAGGGGATTAGCGGGAGTACTTCCCACGAGCAGTACTTC. It is translated as CASSREGISGSTSHEQYF.

The V and J genes are TRBV5-1 and TRBJ1-4, with D hard to call. Germline V gene data show CDR1 as SGHRS and CDR2 as YFSETQ. Trimming pared 0 bases from V and 4 bases from J, leaving 10 bases between. This CDR3 has 15 amino acids. CDR3 protein: CASSLGPMDNEKLFF. In DNA form, the CDR3 reads TGCGCCAGCAGCTTGGGGCCGATGGATAATGAAAAACTGTTTTTT.